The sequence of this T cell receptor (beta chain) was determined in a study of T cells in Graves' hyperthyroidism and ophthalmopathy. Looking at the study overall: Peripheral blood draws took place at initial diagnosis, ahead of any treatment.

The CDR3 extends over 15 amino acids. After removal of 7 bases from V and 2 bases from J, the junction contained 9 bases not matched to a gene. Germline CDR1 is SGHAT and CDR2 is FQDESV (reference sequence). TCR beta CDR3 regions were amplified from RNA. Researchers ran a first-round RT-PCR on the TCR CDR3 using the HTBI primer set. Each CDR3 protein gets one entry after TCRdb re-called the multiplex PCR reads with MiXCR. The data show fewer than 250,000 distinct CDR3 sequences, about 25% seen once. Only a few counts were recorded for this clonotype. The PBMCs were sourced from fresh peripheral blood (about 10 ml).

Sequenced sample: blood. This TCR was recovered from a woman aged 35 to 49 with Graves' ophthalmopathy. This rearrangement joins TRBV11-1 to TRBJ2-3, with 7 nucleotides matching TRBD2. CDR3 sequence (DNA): TGTGCCAGCAACCCCGGGACTATATCCACAGATACGCAGTATTTT. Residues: CASNPGTISTDTQYF.